This paragraph reports one T cell receptor beta chain. The data originate from a study of blood T cell repertoires in COVID-19. Study as a whole: Sources were T cells, B-cell-depleted T cells, or PBMCs; the material itself was cDNA or gDNA.

Libraries were prepared by immunoSEQ multiplex PCR; TCRdb keeps only in-frame clonotypes and omits some of them. The sample has around 220,000 clones, 80% to 90% seen once; the top ten hold roughly 15%. The length of the CDR3 is 14 residues. The J segment lost 5 bases and the V segment lost 5 bases, leaving 7 bases of the junction unmatched. Germline CDR1 and CDR2: MDHEN and SYDVKM. The receptor was isolated from a woman between 45 and 65 years old with acute COVID-19. The sequencing input was PBMCs or T cells enriched from blood (not recorded which). The chain combines TRBV28 with TRBJ2-5; TRBD2 matches at 8 bases. Here the CDR3 reads CASSDPGGGETQYF. As DNA, the CDR3 is TGTGCCAGCAGTGATCCCGGGGGGGGTGAGACCCAGTACTTC.